This TCR beta chain came from a study of shared clonotypes between healthy human individuals. Libraries were prepared by immunoSEQ multiplex PCR; TCRdb keeps only in-frame clonotypes and omits some of them. The profile covers under 2.5 million clones, with 85% to 95% appearing a single time and approximately 0.39% taken by the ten largest. In the case of this clone: The same CDR3 also results from other DNA sequences found in this sample.

Trimming left V 0 bases short and J 3 bases short, with 10 bases between. The CDR3 has 14 amino acids. Germline V gene lookup returns CDR1 SGHRS and CDR2 YFSETQ. The sequence came from a man younger than 35 in good health. Some clones in this sample may be carry-over from other donors' samples. This chain joins TRBV5-1 and TRBJ2-7; D might be TRBD1 or TRBD2, each matching 5 bases. The specimen sequenced was naive CD4+ T cells from PBMCs. Subset here: CD45RA+ positively selected. The DNA of the CDR3 is TGCGCCAGCAGCTTGGGAGGGGATAGCTACGAGCAGTACTTC. Protein product: CASSLGGDSYEQYF.